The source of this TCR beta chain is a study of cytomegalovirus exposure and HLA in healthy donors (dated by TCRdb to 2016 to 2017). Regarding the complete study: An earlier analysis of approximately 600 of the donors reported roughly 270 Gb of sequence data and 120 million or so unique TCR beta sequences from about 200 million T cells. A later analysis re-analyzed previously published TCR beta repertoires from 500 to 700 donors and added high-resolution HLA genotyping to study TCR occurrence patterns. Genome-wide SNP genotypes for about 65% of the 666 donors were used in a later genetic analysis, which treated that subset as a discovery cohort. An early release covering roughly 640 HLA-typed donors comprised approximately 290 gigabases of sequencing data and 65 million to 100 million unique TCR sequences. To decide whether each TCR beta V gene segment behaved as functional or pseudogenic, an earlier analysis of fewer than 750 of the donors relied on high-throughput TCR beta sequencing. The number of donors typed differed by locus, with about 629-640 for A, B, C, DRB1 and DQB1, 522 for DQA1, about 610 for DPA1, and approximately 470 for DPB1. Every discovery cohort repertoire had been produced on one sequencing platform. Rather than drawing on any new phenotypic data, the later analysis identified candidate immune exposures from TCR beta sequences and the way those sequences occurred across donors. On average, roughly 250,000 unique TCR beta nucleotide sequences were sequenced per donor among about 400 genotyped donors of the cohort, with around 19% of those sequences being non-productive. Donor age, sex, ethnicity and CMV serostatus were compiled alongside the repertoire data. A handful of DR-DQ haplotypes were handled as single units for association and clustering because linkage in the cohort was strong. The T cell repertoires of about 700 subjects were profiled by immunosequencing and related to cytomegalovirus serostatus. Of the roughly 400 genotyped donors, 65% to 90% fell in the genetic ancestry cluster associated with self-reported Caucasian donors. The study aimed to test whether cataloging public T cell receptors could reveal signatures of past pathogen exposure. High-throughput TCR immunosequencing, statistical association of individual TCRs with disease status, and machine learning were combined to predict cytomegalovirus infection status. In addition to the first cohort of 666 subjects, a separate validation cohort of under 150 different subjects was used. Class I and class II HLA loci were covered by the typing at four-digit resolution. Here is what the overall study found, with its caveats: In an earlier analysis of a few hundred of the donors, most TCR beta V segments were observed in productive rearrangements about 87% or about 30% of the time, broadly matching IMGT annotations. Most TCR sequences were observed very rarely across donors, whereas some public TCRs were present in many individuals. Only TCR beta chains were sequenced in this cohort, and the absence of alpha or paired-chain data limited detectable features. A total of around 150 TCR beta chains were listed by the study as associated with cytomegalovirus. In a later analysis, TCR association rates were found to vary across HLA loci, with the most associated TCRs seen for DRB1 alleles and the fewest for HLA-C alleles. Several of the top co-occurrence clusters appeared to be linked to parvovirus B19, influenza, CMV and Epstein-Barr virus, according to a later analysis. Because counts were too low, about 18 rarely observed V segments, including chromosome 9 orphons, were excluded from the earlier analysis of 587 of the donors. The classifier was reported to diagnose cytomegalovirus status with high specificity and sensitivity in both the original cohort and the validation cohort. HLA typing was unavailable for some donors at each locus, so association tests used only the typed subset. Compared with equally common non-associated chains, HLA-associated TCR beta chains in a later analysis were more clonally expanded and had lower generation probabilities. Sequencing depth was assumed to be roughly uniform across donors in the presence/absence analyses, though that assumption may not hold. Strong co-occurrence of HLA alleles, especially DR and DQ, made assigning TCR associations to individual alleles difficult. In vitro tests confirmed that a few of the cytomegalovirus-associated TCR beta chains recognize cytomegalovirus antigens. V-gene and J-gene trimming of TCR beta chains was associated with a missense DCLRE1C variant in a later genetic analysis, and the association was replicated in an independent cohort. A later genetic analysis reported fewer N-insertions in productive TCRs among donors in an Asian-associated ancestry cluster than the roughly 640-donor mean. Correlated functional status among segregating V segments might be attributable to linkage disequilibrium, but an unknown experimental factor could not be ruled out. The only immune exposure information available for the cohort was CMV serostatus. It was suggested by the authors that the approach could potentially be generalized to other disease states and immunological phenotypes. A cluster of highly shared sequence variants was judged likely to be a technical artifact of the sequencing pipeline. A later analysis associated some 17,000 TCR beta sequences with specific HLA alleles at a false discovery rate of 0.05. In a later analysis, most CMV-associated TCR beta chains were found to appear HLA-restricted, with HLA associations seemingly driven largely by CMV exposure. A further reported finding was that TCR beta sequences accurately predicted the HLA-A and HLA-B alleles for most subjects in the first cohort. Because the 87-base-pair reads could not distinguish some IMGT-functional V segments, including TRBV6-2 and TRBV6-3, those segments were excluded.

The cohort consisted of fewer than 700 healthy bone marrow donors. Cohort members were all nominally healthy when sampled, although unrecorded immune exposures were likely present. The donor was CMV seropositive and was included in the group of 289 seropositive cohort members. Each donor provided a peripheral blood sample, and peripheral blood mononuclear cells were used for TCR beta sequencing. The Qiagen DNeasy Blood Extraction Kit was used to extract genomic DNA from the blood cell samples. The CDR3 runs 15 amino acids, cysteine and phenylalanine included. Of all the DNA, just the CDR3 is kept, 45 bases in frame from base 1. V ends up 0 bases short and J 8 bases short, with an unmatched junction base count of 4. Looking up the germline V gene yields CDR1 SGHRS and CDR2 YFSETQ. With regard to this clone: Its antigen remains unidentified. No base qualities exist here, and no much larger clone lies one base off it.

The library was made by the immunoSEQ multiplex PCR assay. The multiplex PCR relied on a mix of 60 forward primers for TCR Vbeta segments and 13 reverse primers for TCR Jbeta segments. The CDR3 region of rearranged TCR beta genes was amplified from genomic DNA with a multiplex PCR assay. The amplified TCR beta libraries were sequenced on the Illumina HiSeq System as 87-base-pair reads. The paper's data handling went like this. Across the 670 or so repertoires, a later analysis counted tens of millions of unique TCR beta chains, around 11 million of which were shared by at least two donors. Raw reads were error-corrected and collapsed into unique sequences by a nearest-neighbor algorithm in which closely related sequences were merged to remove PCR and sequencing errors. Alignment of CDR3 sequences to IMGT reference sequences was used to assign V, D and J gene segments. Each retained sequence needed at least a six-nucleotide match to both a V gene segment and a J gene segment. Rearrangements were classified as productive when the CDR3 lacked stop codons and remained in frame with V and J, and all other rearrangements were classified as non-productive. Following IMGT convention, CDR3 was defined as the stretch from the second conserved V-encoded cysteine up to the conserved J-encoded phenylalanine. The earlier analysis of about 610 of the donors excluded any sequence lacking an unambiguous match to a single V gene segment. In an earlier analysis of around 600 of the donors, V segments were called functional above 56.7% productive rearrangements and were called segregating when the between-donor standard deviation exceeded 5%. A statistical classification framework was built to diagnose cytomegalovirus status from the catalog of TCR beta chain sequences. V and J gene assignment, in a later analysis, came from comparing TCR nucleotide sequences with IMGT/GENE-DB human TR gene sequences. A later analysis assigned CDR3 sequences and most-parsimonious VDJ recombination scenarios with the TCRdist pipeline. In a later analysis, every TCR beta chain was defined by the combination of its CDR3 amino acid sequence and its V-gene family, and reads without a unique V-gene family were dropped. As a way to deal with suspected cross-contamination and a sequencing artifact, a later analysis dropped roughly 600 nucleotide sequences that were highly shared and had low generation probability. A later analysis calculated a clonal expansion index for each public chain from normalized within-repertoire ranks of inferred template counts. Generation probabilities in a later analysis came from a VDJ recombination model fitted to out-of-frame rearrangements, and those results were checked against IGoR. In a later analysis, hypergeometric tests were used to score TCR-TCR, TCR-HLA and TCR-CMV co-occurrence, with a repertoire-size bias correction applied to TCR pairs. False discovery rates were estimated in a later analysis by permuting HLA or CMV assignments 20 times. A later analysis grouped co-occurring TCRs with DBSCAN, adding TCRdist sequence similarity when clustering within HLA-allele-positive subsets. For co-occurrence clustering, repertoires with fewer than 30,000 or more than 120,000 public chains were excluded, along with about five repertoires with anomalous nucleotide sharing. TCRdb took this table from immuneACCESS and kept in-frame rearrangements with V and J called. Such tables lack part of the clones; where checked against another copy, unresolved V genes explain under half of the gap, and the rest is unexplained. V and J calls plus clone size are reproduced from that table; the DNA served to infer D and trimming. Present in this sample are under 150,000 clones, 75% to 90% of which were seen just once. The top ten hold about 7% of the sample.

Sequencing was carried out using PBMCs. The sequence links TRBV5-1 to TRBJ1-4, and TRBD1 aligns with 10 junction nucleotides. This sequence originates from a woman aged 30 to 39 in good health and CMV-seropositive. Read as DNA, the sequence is TGCGCCAGCAGCTTGGGAGGGACAGGGGAAGAAAAACTGTTTTTT. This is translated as CASSLGGTGEEKLFF.